These 26 T cell receptor beta chains were all obtained from the same sample, sequenced in a study of beta chain features in type 1 diabetes. Findings and limits, study-wide: Among patients with Type 1 diabetes, TCRB CDR3s were moderately but significantly shorter in every one of the four CD4+ subsets.

These TCRs are of unknown antigen specificity. The whole isolated RNA underwent reverse transcription, so sequencing captured expressed TCRB transcripts. Clones were sequenced by immunoSEQ multiplex PCR, and TCRdb holds only the in-frame ones, with some missing. The repertoire holds hundreds of thousands of clones, with more than 13% as singletons. Material for sequencing was naive CD4+ T cells from blood. These receptors were collected from a man aged 18-30 years with type 1 diabetes.

This clone occurred a few times. The V call is TRBV11-3, the J call TRBJ2-5; TRBD1 matches 7 bases. CDR3 size: 14 residues. CDR1 and CDR2 (germline): SGHNT, YENEEA. The junction had 3 bases not matched to a gene; V was cut back by 5 bases and J by 0 bases. CDR3 bases: TGTGCCAGCAGCATGGGACAGCACCAAGAGACCCAGTACTTC. Translated: CASSMGQHQETQYF. Together with reference TRBV11-3 and TRBJ2-5, the CDR3 gives the full variable domain: EAGVVQSPRYKIIEKKQPVAFWCNPISGHNTLYWYLQNLGQGPELLIRYENEEAVDDSQLPKDRFSAERLKGVDSTLKIQPAELGDSAVYLCASSMGQHQETQYFGPGTRLLVL.

The V call is TRBV7-6, the J call TRBJ2-1; 7 bases align to TRBD1. V lost 6 bases to trimming and J lost 5 bases; unmatched junction nucleotides: 7. Germline V gives CDR1 SGHVS, CDR2 FNYEAQ. This CDR3 is 14 amino acids long. CDR3 residues: CASSPGQRHNEQFF. The CDR3 nucleotides are TGTGCCAGCAGTCCGGGACAGAGACACAATGAGCAGTTCTTC.

This clone was counted a few times. The chain combines TRBV11-3 with TRBJ2-3; weak D call: TRBD2 (7 bases). Trimming left V 5 bases short and J 1 base short, with 16 bases between. The CDR3 is 16 residues long. Germline lookup yields CDR1 SGHNT and CDR2 YENEEA. Here the CDR3 DNA reads TGTGCCAGCAGCACGCACAGGGAGGGAGGCACAGATACGCAGTATTTT. Translated, it gives CASSTHREGGTDTQYF.

The CDR3 DNA follows: TGTGCCAGCAGCCGAGTGGCAGGAAAAACCTACGAGCAGTACTTC. Translating gives CASSRVAGKTYEQYF. The V call is TRBV7-2, the J call TRBJ2-7; D call uncertain. The CDR3 covers 15 residues. Trimming pared 5 bases from V and 2 bases from J, leaving 16 bases between. Germline V gives CDR1 SGHTA, CDR2 FQGNSA. Combining the CDR3 with reference TRBV7-2 and TRBJ2-7 gives the whole variable domain GAGVSQSPSNKVTEKGKDVELRCDPISGHTALYWYRQSLGQGLEFLIYFQGNSAPDKSGLPSDRFSAERTGGSVSTLTIQRTQQEDSAVYLCASSRVAGKTYEQYFGPGTRLTVT.

V is TRBV7-2 and J is TRBJ2-3; 9 nucleotides line up with TRBD2. From germline, CDR1 is SGHTA and CDR2 FQGNSA. This CDR3 spans 13 amino acids. V dropped 3 bases and J dropped 6; count of bases not matched to a gene: 1. The CDR3 DNA reads TGTGCCAGCAGCTTCGGACTAGCGGATACGCAGTATTTT. Translating it yields CASSFGLADTQYF.

This clone appeared a few times. The CDR3 is CASSRGNEQFF. DNA of the CDR3: TGTGCCAGCTCACGAGGGAATGAGCAGTTCTTC. This rearrangement joins TRBV18 to TRBJ2-1; D is possibly TRBD2 (5 bases). CDR1 is KGHSH and CDR2 is LQKENI in the germline V gene. Trimming left V 4 bases short and J 7 bases short, with 5 bases between. The CDR3 runs to 11 residues.

This clone has a handful of counts. This sequence joins TRBV4-1 and TRBJ2-2; 7 bases fit TRBD1. Germline V gene sequence: CDR1 MGHRA, CDR2 YSYEKL. The CDR3 has 16 amino acids. Trimming took 0 bases from V and 1 from J; bases not matched to a gene: 2. CDR3 protein: CASSQEQGKNTGELFF. The DNA of the CDR3 is TGCGCCAGCAGCCAAGAACAGGGGAAGAACACCGGGGAGCTGTTTTTT.

This clone was seen a few times. This specimen includes other DNA sequences encoding the same CDR3. This chain joins TRBV5-1 and TRBJ2-7; D is unresolved. Germline assignment: CDR1 SGHRS and CDR2 YFSETQ. The CDR3 extends over 11 amino acids. V gave up 0 bases and J gave up 5 bases, with 3 bases separating them. The CDR3 sequence is CASSLGDEQYF. CDR3 DNA sequence: TGCGCCAGCAGCTTGGGTGACGAGCAGTACTTC. Full variable domain (outside the CDR3, taken from reference TRBV5-1 and TRBJ2-7): KAGVTQTPRYLIKTRGQQVTLSCSPISGHRSVSWYQQTPGQGLQFLFEYFSETQRNKGNFPGRFSGRQFSNSRSEMNVSTLELGDSALYLCASSLGDEQYFGPGTRLTVT.

This clone was observed a handful of times. This chain connects TRBV30 to TRBJ1-1, with TRBD1 matching over 7 bases. Germline loops: CDR1 GTSNPN, CDR2 SVGIG (reference sequence). The CDR3 runs to 14 residues. CDR3: CAFYRGAMNTEAFF. Written as DNA, the CDR3 is TGTGCTTTTTACAGGGGCGCTATGAACACTGAAGCTTTCTTT.

This clone appeared a few times. This chain uses TRBV6-1 with TRBJ2-7, with 8 positions matching TRBD2. Germline V gives CDR1 MNHNS, CDR2 SASEGT. The junction had 6 bases not matched to a gene; V was cut back by 0 bases and J by 5 bases. CDR3 length equals 15 residues. The CDR3: CASSEATSGSNEQYF. CDR3 DNA sequence: TGTGCCAGCAGTGAAGCTACTAGCGGATCGAACGAGCAGTACTTC.

The V gene is TRBV19, the J gene TRBJ2-2; D gene ambiguous. Germline V CDR1 and CDR2: LNHDA, SQIVND (reference sequence). V was cut by 6 bases and J by 2 bases, with 10 bases left in between. CDR3 length: 14 amino acids. CDR3 bases: TGTGCCAGTAGCACCGGGCCAAACACCGGGGAGCTGTTTTTT. Translation gives CASSTGPNTGELFF.

The chain has TRBV7-9 and TRBJ2-4; 7 nucleotides line up with TRBD1. This CDR3 has 16 amino acids. Germline lookup yields CDR1 SEHNR and CDR2 FQNEAQ (reference sequence). V gave up 1 base and J gave up 7 bases; unmatched junction bases: 10. Written as DNA, the CDR3 is TGTGCCAGCAGCTTAGGGGCGACAGGGATATTGAACATTCAGTACTTC. Its translation: CASSLGATGILNIQYF.

This clone turned up a few times. The V gene is TRBV7-2, the J gene TRBJ2-7; the match to TRBD1 covers 7 bases. V trimming: 5 bases; J trimming: 4 bases; junction bases outside the gene matches: 5. The CDR3 consists of 13 residues. Germline-derived CDR1 and CDR2 are SGHTA and FQGNSA. In DNA form, the CDR3 reads TGTGCCAGCAGCAATTCACAGGGGTACGAGCAGTACTTC. Encoded protein: CASSNSQGYEQYF.

This clone was counted a few times. The chain has TRBV5-6 and TRBJ1-4; TRBD1 might be the D (6 bases). V lost 4 bases to trimming and J lost 0 bases, with 13 bases between them. This CDR3 is built from 16 residues. CDR1 is SGHDT, CDR2 YYEEEE, per germline. CDR3: CASSVSGTPTNEKLFF. In DNA, the CDR3 is TGTGCCAGCAGCGTAAGTGGGACACCAACTAATGAAAAACTGTTTTTT. The variable domain in full, with the rest retrieved from reference TRBV5-6 and TRBJ1-4, is DAGVTQSPTHLIKTRGQQVTLRCSPKSGHDTVSWYQQALGQGPQFIFQYYEEEERQRGNFPDRFSGHQFPNYSSELNVNALLLGDSALYLCASSVSGTPTNEKLFFGSGTQLSVL.

This clone was recorded a few times. The chain links TRBV9 to TRBJ2-1; no reliable D call. V lost 1 base to trimming and J lost 7 bases, with 9 bases between them. CDR1 is SGDLS, CDR2 YYNGEE, per germline. There are 13 residues in the CDR3. The CDR3 DNA is TGTGCCAGCAGCGTATCGGGCGCTAATGAGCAGTTCTTC. Translating gives CASSVSGANEQFF. The whole variable domain, remainder taken from reference TRBV9 and TRBJ2-1, is DSGVTQTPKHLITATGQRVTLRCSPRSGDLSVYWYQQSLDQGLQFLIQYYNGEERAKGNILERFSAQQFPDLHSELNLSSLELGDSALYFCASSVSGANEQFFGPGTRLTVL.

This chain links TRBV5-1 with TRBJ2-3; D is undetermined. Trimming took off 0 bases at V and 6 bases at J, with 11 bases between the two ends. Germline V CDR1 and CDR2: SGHRS, YFSETQ. This CDR3 is built from 14 residues. The CDR3 nucleotides are TGCGCCAGCAGCTTGGTGAGCCCAGCGGATACGCAGTATTTT. The encoded protein is CASSLVSPADTQYF.

CDR3 loop: CASSVETGGPGNTIYF. In DNA form, the CDR3 reads TGTGCCAGCAGCGTAGAGACGGGGGGCCCTGGAAACACCATATATTTT. The V gene is TRBV9, the J gene TRBJ1-3, with D maybe TRBD1 (6 bases). The germline CDR1 and CDR2 sequences are SGDLS and YYNGEE. This CDR3 comprises 16 residues. V was cut by 0 bases and J by 2 bases, with 12 bases left in between.

This clone was seen more than once but under ten times. Other DNA sequences from this sample encode an identical CDR3 as well. The CDR3: CASSLQGNTEAFF. The CDR3 coding sequence is TGTGCCAGCAGTTTACAGGGTAACACTGAAGCTTTCTTT. This rearrangement joins TRBV2 to TRBJ1-1, with D possibly being TRBD1 (6 bases). CDR3 size: 13 residues. The germline CDR1 and CDR2 sequences are SNHLY and FYNNEI. V lost 5 bases and J lost 2, with 9 bases in between.

The sample holds a few counts of this clone. V and J are TRBV5-1 and TRBJ2-3; TRBD1 agrees at 9 bases. The CDR3 covers 17 residues. V lost 0 bases, J lost 2 bases, and 7 bases stayed unmatched. Germline loops: CDR1 SGHRS, CDR2 YFSETQ. The CDR3: CASSLGLWTGDTDTQYF. DNA for the CDR3: TGCGCCAGCAGCTTGGGGCTTTGGACAGGGGACACAGATACGCAGTATTTT.

The chain links TRBV4-1 to TRBJ2-5; D uncertain. Germline V lookup: CDR1 MGHRA, CDR2 YSYEKL. Trimming left V 4 bases short and J 2 bases short, with 17 bases between. CDR3 length equals 16 residues. The CDR3: CASSPLMPAVQETQYF. CDR3 coding DNA: TGCGCCAGCAGCCCCCTGATGCCTGCAGTGCAAGAGACCCAGTACTTC.

The genes are TRBV11-2 and TRBJ2-5; TRBD1 is a possible D gene (5 bases). V lost 4 bases to trimming and J lost 7 bases, with 16 bases between them. Looked up from germline, CDR1 is SGHAT and CDR2 is FQNNGV. This CDR3 is built from 14 residues. The chain's CDR3 is CASSSLSREGTQYF. The CDR3 coding sequence is TGTGCCAGCAGCTCACTCAGCAGGGAAGGGACCCAGTACTTC.

This clone has more than one count but fewer than ten. The rearrangement uses TRBV20-1 and TRBJ1-1; D may be TRBD1 (5 bases). The CDR3 has 11 amino acids. The V gene's germline CDR1 is DFQATT and CDR2 SNEGSKA (reference sequence). The CDR3 bases are TGCAGCGCGGGGAGGGCAGGGGAAGCTTTCTTT. Amino acids: CSAGRAGEAFF.

This clone was picked up a small number of times. This rearrangement joins TRBV15 to TRBJ2-2, with D perhaps matching TRBD1 (5 bases). The CDR3 totals 14 residues. From germline, CDR1 is LNHNV and CDR2 YYDKDF (reference sequence). V was trimmed by 3 bases and J by 6 bases, leaving 11 bases between them. Here the CDR3 reads CATSRGTQAGELFF. CDR3 DNA: TGTGCCACCAGCAGGGGCACACAGGCCGGGGAGCTGTTTTTT. The full variable domain, rest sourced from reference TRBV15 and TRBJ2-2, is DAMVIQNPRYQVTQFGKPVTLSCSQTLNHNVMYWYQQKSSQAPKLLFHYYDKDFNNEADTPDNFQSRRPNTSFCFLDIRSPGLGDTAMYLCATSRGTQAGELFFGEGSRLTVL.

This clone showed up just a few times. The V gene is TRBV10-3, the J gene TRBJ2-3; D is possibly TRBD2 (5 bases). CDR1 is ENHRY and CDR2 is SYGVKD in the germline V gene. V lost 6 bases, J lost 2 bases, and 18 bases lay in between. The CDR3 covers 16 residues. This CDR3 is CAIRSDFPNATDTQYF. Here the CDR3 DNA reads TGTGCCATCAGGTCGGACTTCCCCAATGCCACAGATACGCAGTATTTT.

This clone was counted only a few times. The chain combines TRBV29-1 with TRBJ2-7; D possibly corresponds to TRBD2 (6 bases). V was pared by 8 bases and J by 5 bases, with 13 bases between. The CDR3 has 11 residues. Germline CDR1 reads SQVTM; CDR2 reads ANQGSEA. The CDR3 loop reads CSPGGYNEQYF. CDR3 nucleotide sequence: TGCAGCCCAGGAGGGTATAACGAGCAGTACTTC.

V is TRBV7-9 and J is TRBJ1-5; 8 bases map to TRBD1. V lost 5 bases and J lost 6; bases outside the gene matches: 9. The CDR3 contains 15 residues. From germline, CDR1 is SEHNR and CDR2 FQNEAQ (reference sequence). CDR3 DNA: TGTGCCAGCAGCCCTGCGACAGGGGATGTTCAGCCCCAGCATTTT. Its translation: CASSPATGDVQPQHF.